This is a list of T cell receptor beta chains from one sample in a study of PD-1 blockade in classical Hodgkin lymphoma. Some clones are missing from TCRdb's copy, which holds only in-frame ones; the method was immunoSEQ multiplex PCR. This sample has 35,000 to 50,000 clones, with 65% to 80% found just once. The sample here was peripheral blood mononuclear cells (PBMCs), taken at baseline. These TCRs come from a human donor with classical Hodgkin lymphoma. The CDR3 runs from the conserved cysteine through the conserved F or W. D genes are given only for firm matches. Where a row states a size, it is once, few, many or the class of an expanded clone; other rows omit it.

.	TRBV11-3	.	TRBJ1-1	CASSLSQVPEAFF	TGTGCCAGCAGCTTATCGCAGGTTCCTGAAGCTTTCTTT
.	TRBV27	.	TRBJ1-6	CASSRGTVYNSPLHF	TGTGCCAGCAGTCGGGGGACGGTTTATAATTCACCCCTCCACTTT
.	TRBV2	few	TRBJ2-1	CASMTEQFF	TGTGCCAGCATGACCGAGCAGTTCTTC
TRBD2	TRBV2	.	TRBJ2-7	CASRLAGGYEQYF	TGTGCCAGCAGACTAGCGGGAGGCTACGAGCAGTACTTC
.	TRBV6-5	.	TRBJ1-1	CASLGNLGNTEAFF	TGTGCCAGTTTAGGGAATTTGGGGAACACTGAAGCTTTCTTT
TRBD2	TRBV28	.	TRBJ2-1	CASSLLRLAGNEQFF	TGTGCCAGCAGCCTACTCCGACTAGCTGGAAATGAGCAGTTCTTC
.	TRBV27	once	TRBJ1-1	CASRDRVSAFF	TGTGCCAGCCGGGACCGGGTATCAGCTTTCTTT
.	TRBV11-2	.	TRBJ2-7	CASSLTFSGAAVYEQYF	TGTGCCAGCAGCTTGACGTTTAGCGGAGCGGCCGTCTACGAGCAGTACTTC
TRBD1	TRBV28	medium-sized	TRBJ1-3	CATNDRGGNTIYF	TGTGCCACCAACGACAGGGGTGGAAACACCATATATTTT
TRBD2	TRBV20-1	.	TRBJ2-1	CRPGGNEQFF	TGCAGACCGGGGGGGAATGAGCAGTTCTTC
.	TRBV12-5	.	TRBJ2-2	CASGGGTGELFF	TGTGCTAGTGGAGGGGGCACCGGGGAGCTGTTTTTT
TRBD1	TRBV6-5	.	TRBJ1-1	CASRRTGLNTEAFF	TGTGCCAGCAGGAGGACAGGGTTGAACACTGAAGCTTTCTTT
TRBD1	TRBV7-2	.	TRBJ2-7	CASSLATGAYEQYF	TGTGCCAGCAGCTTAGCTACAGGGGCCTACGAGCAGTACTTC
.	TRBV7-6	.	TRBJ1-1	CASSLGHLNTEAFF	TGTGCCAGCAGCTTAGGTCACCTGAACACTGAAGCTTTCTTT
.	TRBV5-4	.	TRBJ2-3	CASSTDSVSTDTQYF	TGTGCCAGCAGCACCGACAGTGTGAGCACAGATACGCAGTATTTT
.	TRBV30	.	TRBJ1-1	CAWSVGASGAEAFF	TGTGCCTGGAGTGTGGGTGCGTCGGGCGCTGAAGCTTTCTTT
.	TRBV19	.	TRBJ1-1	CASSIGGGTENTEAFF	TGTGCCAGTAGTATCGGGGGGGGAACAGAAAACACTGAAGCTTTCTTT
.	TRBV7-8	few	TRBJ1-2	CASSLARTGPLSYGYTF	TGTGCCAGCAGCTTAGCCCGCACAGGACCCCTATCCTATGGCTACACCTTC
TRBD1	TRBV18	.	TRBJ1-5	CASSAGTGVSNQPQHF	TGTGCCAGCTCGGCGGGGACAGGGGTGAGTAATCAGCCCCAGCATTTT
.	TRBV7-2	once	TRBJ1-2	CASSSWTASDYGYTF	TGTGCCAGCAGCTCCTGGACAGCAAGTGACTATGGCTACACCTTC
.	TRBV14	.	TRBJ2-3	CASSPRGDTQYF	TGTGCCAGCAGTCCGCGGGGAGATACGCAGTATTTT
.	TRBV18	.	TRBJ1-4	CASADRGAFSEKLFF	TGTGCCAGCGCCGACCGGGGGGCTTTTAGTGAAAAACTGTTTTTT
TRBD2	TRBV28	.	TRBJ2-7	CASSLIPSGMAYEQYF	TGTGCCAGCAGTTTAATTCCTAGCGGGATGGCCTACGAGCAGTACTTC
.	TRBV28	.	TRBJ1-5	CASSFFGNQPQHF	TGTGCCAGCAGTTTCTTCGGCAATCAGCCCCAGCATTTT
.	TRBV29-1	few	TRBJ2-7	CSVVRADSYEQYF	TGCAGCGTTGTTAGGGCGGATTCCTACGAGCAGTACTTC
TRBD2	TRBV7-2	.	TRBJ2-3	CASSLRPGLASSTDTQYF	TGTGCCAGCAGCCTGAGACCGGGACTAGCGTCTAGCACAGATACGCAGTATTTT
TRBD1	TRBV14	.	TRBJ2-7	CASSHSGTGGYEQYF	TGTGCCAGCAGCCACTCCGGGACAGGGGGCTACGAGCAGTACTTC
.	TRBV9	.	TRBJ2-3	CASSVRGAPSTDTQYF	TGTGCCAGCAGCGTAAGAGGAGCCCCTAGCACAGATACGCAGTATTTT
.	TRBV6-5	.	TRBJ2-3	CAASDTIFTDTQYF	TGTGCCGCCTCGGACACAATTTTCACAGATACGCAGTATTTT
TRBD1	TRBV27	.	TRBJ1-1	CASSSGTGLNMNTEAFF	TGTGCCAGCAGTTCGGGGACAGGGTTGAACATGAACACTGAAGCTTTCTTT
TRBD2	TRBV18	few	TRBJ2-1	CASSGLAGVNEQFF	TGTGCCAGCTCCGGACTAGCGGGAGTAAATGAGCAGTTCTTC
.	TRBV27	.	TRBJ2-7	CASSLSTPRGSEQYF	TGTGCCAGCAGTTTATCGACCCCACGGGGCTCGGAGCAGTACTTC
TRBD2	TRBV11-2	.	TRBJ2-3	CASSLLPGGAGATDTQYF	TGTGCCAGCAGCCTACTACCGGGGGGAGCGGGAGCCACAGATACGCAGTATTTT
.	TRBV18	.	TRBJ1-2	CASSPDRLYGYTF	TGTGCCAGCTCACCAGACAGATTATATGGCTACACCTTC
.	TRBV6-5	.	TRBJ1-4	CASSATNEKLFF	TGTGCCAGCTCCGCAACTAATGAAAAACTGTTTTTT
.	TRBV6-6	.	TRBJ2-1	CASTQDNEQFF	TGTGCCAGCACACAAGACAATGAGCAGTTCTTC
.	TRBV27	.	TRBJ2-5	CASSSRAKETQYF	TGTGCCAGCAGTTCCAGGGCGAAAGAGACCCAGTACTTC
.	TRBV21-1	.	TRBJ1-1	CASTIPRGDSEANTEAFF	TGTGCCAGCACCATTCCGAGGGGGGACAGTGAAGCCAACACTGAAGCTTTCTTT
TRBD2	TRBV5-8	.	TRBJ2-3	CASSPRTSGFTDTQYF	TGTGCCAGCAGCCCTCGGACTAGCGGATTCACAGATACGCAGTATTTT
.	TRBV11-2	.	TRBJ2-6	CASSPRPSGANVLTF	TGTGCCAGCAGCCCCCGCCCCTCTGGGGCCAACGTCCTGACTTTC
.	TRBV6-6	once	TRBJ1-2	CASSYSMVGFNYGYTF	TGTGCCAGCAGTTACTCGATGGTCGGATTTAACTATGGCTACACCTTC
.	TRBV30	.	TRBJ2-6	CAWDILGGANVLTF	TGTGCCTGGGATATTCTGGGGGGGGCCAACGTCCTGACTTTC
TRBD1	TRBV7-6	.	TRBJ2-1	CASSLAEDRVGGEQFF	TGTGCCAGCAGCTTAGCGGAGGACAGGGTTGGTGGTGAGCAGTTCTTC
TRBD1	TRBV19	.	TRBJ2-3	CASRNRGIITDTQYF	TGTGCCAGTAGGAACAGGGGGATTATCACAGATACGCAGTATTTT
.	TRBV5-4	once	TRBJ2-3	CASSSITDTQYF	TGTGCCAGCAGCTCCATCACAGATACGCAGTATTTT
.	TRBV6-5	.	TRBJ1-2	CASSYGFERGYTF	TGTGCCAGCAGTTACGGGTTCGAAAGGGGCTACACCTTC
.	TRBV28	few	TRBJ1-2	CASSLDSWTDGYTF	TGTGCCAGCAGTTTGGACAGTTGGACGGATGGCTACACCTTC
.	TRBV9	few	TRBJ1-3	CASSPRDGGNTIYF	TGTGCCAGCAGCCCACGGGACGGTGGAAACACCATATATTTT
.	TRBV19	.	TRBJ2-2	CATSDLWGELFF	TGTGCCACTTCGGACCTGTGGGGGGAGCTGTTTTTT
TRBD1	TRBV7-2	.	TRBJ1-2	CASSPSGTGTYGYTF	TGTGCCAGCAGCCCCTCGGGGACAGGGACGTATGGCTACACCTTC
TRBD1	TRBV4-1	.	TRBJ1-4	CASSPPGWTGDEKLFF	TGCGCCAGCAGCCCCCCAGGGTGGACAGGGGATGAAAAACTGTTTTTT